Each of the 5 T cell receptor beta chains below was sequenced from the same sample in a study of beta chain features in type 1 diabetes. Findings and limits, study-wide: TCRB CDR3s from Type 1 diabetes patients were moderately but significantly shorter in all four CD4+ subsets.

TCRB transcripts that were expressed got sequenced, as all of the isolated RNA had been reverse transcribed. Using immunoSEQ multiplex PCR, the repertoire was profiled, and TCRdb retains in-frame clones only, with some absent. Among about 170,000 clones listed, 7.5% to 8.5% were seen once. The antigens of these receptors remain unknown. The sequenced sample was central memory CD4+ T cells from blood. These receptors were collected from a man in his late teens or twenties with type 1 diabetes.

This clone was detected a few times. The V call is TRBV2, the J call TRBJ1-4, with unresolved D. The CDR3 consists of 13 residues. From germline, CDR1 is SNHLY and CDR2 FYNNEI. The V end lost 5 bases, the J end lost 7 bases, and 11 bases lay between the germline ends. The CDR3 spells CASSTERREKLFF. CDR3 in DNA: TGTGCCAGCAGTACAGAGAGACGTGAAAAACTGTTTTTT.

The CDR3 protein is CASSPPTDREAFF. CDR3 nucleotide sequence: TGTGCCAGCAGCCCTCCAACCGACAGGGAAGCTTTCTTT. The rearrangement uses TRBV7-2 and TRBJ1-1, with a possible D match to TRBD1 (6 bases). The germline V gene encodes CDR1 SGHTA and CDR2 FQGNSA. The V end lost 5 bases, the J end lost 8 bases, and 15 bases lay between the germline ends. This CDR3 region has 13 residues.

This chain uses TRBV7-9 with TRBJ1-2, with 8 bases lining up with TRBD1. V shed 5 bases, J shed 3 bases, and the junction held 11 bases outside the gene matches. Germline V gene lookup returns CDR1 SEHNR and CDR2 FQNEAQ (reference sequence). The CDR3 runs 16 residues. Written as DNA, the CDR3 is TGTGCCAGCAGCCCGACCGGGGACAGGACATACTATGGCTACACCTTC. It translates to CASSPTGDRTYYGYTF.

The rearrangement joins TRBV13 to TRBJ2-7; D call uncertain. The germline V gene encodes CDR1 PRHDT and CDR2 FYEKMQ (reference sequence). V lost 5 bases and J 4 bases, leaving 6 bases between the germline ends. The CDR3 is made up of 11 amino acids. CDR3 sequence: CASSREYEQYF. As DNA, the CDR3 is TGTGCCAGCAGCCGCGAGTACGAGCAGTACTTC.

The V call is TRBV5-1, the J call TRBJ1-1; no clear D. V was pared by 0 bases and J by 0 bases, with 12 bases between. The CDR3 extends over 16 amino acids. The germline CDR1 and CDR2 sequences are SGHRS and YFSETQ. The CDR3 reads CASSLDSTFMNTEAFF. CDR3 nucleotides: TGCGCCAGCAGCTTGGACAGCACCTTTATGAACACTGAAGCTTTCTTT. Full variable domain (outside the CDR3, taken from reference TRBV5-1 and TRBJ1-1): KAGVTQTPRYLIKTRGQQVTLSCSPISGHRSVSWYQQTPGQGLQFLFEYFSETQRNKGNFPGRFSGRQFSNSRSEMNVSTLELGDSALYLCASSLDSTFMNTEAFFGQGTRLTVV.